The following is a T cell receptor beta chain sequence with its context. The antigen is unknown. The data originate from a study of T cells in localized non-small cell lung cancer. Libraries were prepared by immunoSEQ multiplex PCR; TCRdb keeps only in-frame clonotypes and omits some of them. The data show 30,000 to 35,000 clones, roughly 93% seen once. V was cut by 7 bases and J by 0 bases, with 11 bases left in between. CDR3 length equals 14 residues. Germline CDR1 is SGDLS and CDR2 is YYNGEE. General observations from the study: Appearances in adjacent lung were noted for a median approximately 50 of the top 100 tumor clones. Exceeding tumor, uninvolved adjacent lung had the highest T cell clonality. Longer overall survival was linked to higher blood T cell density. Heterogeneity is still possible, as just one tumor region was sequenced.

The sequence came from a female donor aged 60 or older with stage I lung adenocarcinoma. The material was peripheral blood, obtained before any cancer treatment. The chain carries TRBV9 and TRBJ1-3; D remains ambiguous. In DNA form, the CDR3 reads TGTGCCAGCTCCGGGTCCCACTCTGGAAACACCATATATTTT. It is translated as CASSGSHSGNTIYF.